This T cell receptor (beta chain) was retrieved from a study of blood T cells in healthy people across ages. Regarding the study as a whole: More naive CD4+ cells and higher diversity were found in long-lived than in aged donors.

The authors ran a second PCR of about 6 to 11 cycles using a sample-barcoded 5' primer and a J-beta primer mix. Each cDNA molecule, via a template-switch adaptor with 12 random nucleotides, was tagged. Each CDR3 protein is one row after TCRdb ran MiXCR on the 5' RACE reads. The sample has fewer than 1,000,000 distinct CDR3 sequences; under 45% are singletons. As concerns this clonotype: Antigen unknown.

Material: blood. The TCR originated in a man aged 55-75 years in good health.

CDR3 residues: CASSFVRSTDTQYF. The DNA of the CDR3 is TGTGCCAGCAGTTTTGTCAGGAGCACAGATACGCAGTATTTT. V is TRBV27 and J is TRBJ2-3; D remains unclear. Looked up from germline, CDR1 is MNHEY and CDR2 is SMNVEV (reference sequence). Deletions cut 3 bases from V and 0 bases from J, with 7 bases between. This CDR3 has 14 amino acids.